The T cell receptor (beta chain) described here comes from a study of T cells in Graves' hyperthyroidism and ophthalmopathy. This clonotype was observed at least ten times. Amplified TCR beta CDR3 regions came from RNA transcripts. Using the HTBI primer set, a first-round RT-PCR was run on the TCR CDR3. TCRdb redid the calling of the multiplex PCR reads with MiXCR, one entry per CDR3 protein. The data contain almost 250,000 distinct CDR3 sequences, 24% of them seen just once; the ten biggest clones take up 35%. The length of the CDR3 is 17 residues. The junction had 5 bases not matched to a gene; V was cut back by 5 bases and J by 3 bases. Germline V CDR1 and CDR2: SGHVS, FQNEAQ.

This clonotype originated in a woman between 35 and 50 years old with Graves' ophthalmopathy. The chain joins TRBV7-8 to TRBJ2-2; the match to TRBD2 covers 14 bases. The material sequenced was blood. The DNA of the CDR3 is TGTGCCAGCAGCAAGACTAGCGGGAGGGCGGACACCGGGGAGCTGTTTTTT. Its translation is CASSKTSGRADTGELFF.